Below are 10 T cell receptor beta chains sequenced from a single sample in a study of T cells in Graves' hyperthyroidism and ophthalmopathy. The TCR beta CDR3 regions underwent amplification using RNA transcripts as the source. A set of HTBI primers served as the primers for a first-round RT-PCR of the TCR CDR3. In TCRdb, the multiplex PCR reads were re-called with MiXCR into one record per CDR3 protein. The sample shows 540,000 or so distinct CDR3 sequences, roughly 50% of them seen only once. Sequencing was done on a sample of peripheral blood or thyroid tissue (not recorded which). The receptors were gathered from an adult woman with Graves' disease, either hyperthyroidism or ophthalmopathy (not recorded which).

The chain uses TRBV7-9 and TRBJ2-7; D is perhaps TRBD1 (5 bases). TRBJ2-1 matches the DNA end more closely, so the J call is doubtful. This CDR3 has 15 residues. The germline V gene encodes CDR1 SEHNR and CDR2 FQNEAQ (reference sequence). Here the CDR3 DNA reads TGTGCCAGCAGCCCCCAGGGTAGTCGTTACAATGAGCAGTTCTTC. Translating gives CASSPQGSRYNEQFF.

The genes are TRBV20-1 and TRBJ2-5, with TRBD2 matching over 14 bases. Trimming removed 7 bases from V and 5 bases from J; junction bases left unmatched: 6. The CDR3 spans 14 residues. The V gene's germline CDR1 is DFQATT and CDR2 SNEGSKA (reference sequence). CDR3 protein: CSGRTSGGLETQYF. CDR3 DNA: TGCAGTGGCCGGACTAGCGGGGGGCTGGAGACCCAGTACTTC.

This chain connects TRBV9 to TRBJ1-5; weak D call: TRBD1 (5 bases). The CDR3 length is 14 residues. CDR1 is SGDLS, CDR2 YYNGEE, per germline. V lost 7 bases to trimming and J lost 0 bases, with 11 bases between them. The CDR3 nucleotides are TGTGCCAGCGGACGGGACTATAGCAATCAGCCCCAGCATTTT. Translating it yields CASGRDYSNQPQHF.

This clonotype was observed a single time. The chain recombines TRBV2 with TRBJ2-3, with a tentative D call TRBD1 (5 bases). From germline, CDR1 is SNHLY and CDR2 FYNNEI. V lost 2 bases and J lost 4, with 13 bases in between. The CDR3 totals 15 residues. DNA of the CDR3: TGTGCCAGCAGTGAACTCCGGTCAGGGCCAGATACGCAGTATTTT. Translating it yields CASSELRSGPDTQYF.

This chain uses TRBV6-5 with TRBJ1-4; perhaps TRBD1 as D (6 bases). The length of the CDR3 is 16 residues. Germline CDR1 MNHEY, CDR2 SVGAGI. V gave up 6 bases and J gave up 3 bases, with 17 bases separating them. The CDR3 bases are TGTGCCAGCAGCCGCCAGGGGATCGGGTCTAATGAAAAACTGTTTTTT. Protein product: CASSRQGIGSNEKLFF.

The J gene is TRBJ2-7, the V gene TRBV10-3; 10 nucleotides line up with TRBD2. The CDR3 is 16 residues long. CDR1 and CDR2 (germline): ENHRY, SYGVKD. The J segment lost 3 bases and the V segment lost 1 base, leaving 6 bases of the junction unmatched. The CDR3 region has the DNA TGTGCCATCAGTGAGTTACTAGCGGGAACGAGCTACGAGCAGTACTTC. It codes for CAISELLAGTSYEQYF.

This rearrangement joins TRBV2 to TRBJ2-5; TRBD1 is a possible D gene (6 bases). Germline-derived CDR1 and CDR2 are SNHLY and FYNNEI. The CDR3 covers 13 residues. Trimming took 7 bases from V and 2 from J, leaving 11 bases between them. CDR3 amino acids: CASMGTQQETQYF. The CDR3 DNA reads TGTGCCAGCATGGGGACACAGCAAGAGACCCAGTACTTC.

The rearrangement uses TRBV20-1 and TRBJ1-4, with D possibly being TRBD1 (5 bases). Deletions cut 3 bases from V and 2 bases from J, with 13 bases between. Germline CDR1 and CDR2: DFQATT and SNEGSKA (reference sequence). This CDR3 comprises 15 residues. The CDR3 DNA sequence: TGCAGTGCTAGTACGACGAGGGGCACTAATGAAAAACTGTTTTTT. Its protein is CSASTTRGTNEKLFF.

The chain employs TRBV7-2 and TRBJ1-1; maybe TRBD1 (5 bases). CDR3 length equals 13 residues. Per the germline V gene, CDR1 is SGHTA and CDR2 is FQGNSA. The V gene lost 2 bases and the J gene lost 11 bases, with 15 bases spanning the gap. This CDR3 is CASSLRQGVRAFF. The CDR3 DNA is TGTGCCAGCAGCTTACGGCAGGGTGTCAGGGCTTTCTTT.

This clonotype showed up just a few times. The chain joins TRBV6-5 to TRBJ1-1, with D unresolved. In germline, CDR1 is MNHEY, CDR2 SVGAGI. Trimming took 0 bases from V and 6 from J, leaving 14 bases between them. The CDR3 is 15 amino acids. In DNA form, the CDR3 reads TGTGCCAGCAGTTACTCTTCTATCGTAAAGGCTGAAGCTTTCTTT. Translated: CASSYSSIVKAEAFF.